The rows below give T cell receptor beta chains drawn from one sample of a study of T cells in Graves' hyperthyroidism and ophthalmopathy. A single record per CDR3 protein comes from TCRdb applying MiXCR to the multiplex PCR reads. This table holds 200,000 to 250,000 distinct CDR3 sequences, roughly 18% found once. Material for sequencing was blood. These receptors were obtained from a man over 45 with Graves' hyperthyroidism. The CDR3 runs from the conserved cysteine through the conserved F or W. Fields, in order: V gene, clone size, CDR3 protein. Not all rows give a size; the values are once, few, many and, for expanded clones, a class.

TRBV5-1	many	CASSLDPAYGYTF
TRBV3-1	many	CASSRSPLTNYGYTF
TRBV7-9	many	CASSLELDYEQYF
TRBV5-4	NA	CASRKPGQGAPGANVLTF
TRBV27	few	CASSLALADPSYEQYF
TRBV10-3	NA	CAISEDGQNQPQHF
TRBV28	many	CASSPGPGQPQHF
TRBV20-1	many	CSAFTAGNYGYTF
TRBV18	many	CASSPQAGGMNTGELFF
TRBV20-1	few	CSARDGTTGLSTDTQYF
TRBV5-1	NA	CTSSPGPWESEAFF
TRBV2	many	CASSWSPNSSYEQYF
TRBV3-1	many	CASSRFDRGGRSEQFF
TRBV7-9	many	CASSFGRSQETQYF
TRBV7-6	NA	CASSPGTSSNSYNEQLF
TRBV7-8	few	CASSLELGSYEQYF
TRBV7-2	once	CASSSPPGLNTEAFF
TRBV28	NA	CANSSLLWGKAGNTIYF
TRBV5-1	many	CASSPGTSGRLVYEQYF
TRBV12-3/TRBV12-4	many	CASSPGGVGATEAFF
TRBV19	once	CASSIQAISHEQFF
TRBV27	few	CASRRDSLTGELFF
TRBV20-1	many	CSALLPYQETQYF
TRBV3-1	many	CASSPGLAGDEQFF
TRBV20-1	many	CSATDRGGVGSPLHF
TRBV7-3	many	CASSDGNEQFF
TRBV20-1	few	CSARDRAGAISGQETQYF
TRBV19	few	CASSMRRYREGQPQHF
TRBV7-2	many	CASSLFETQYF
TRBV5-1	NA	CASSLLPTGNQETQYF
TRBV3-1	NA	CASSDSGRDGNTIYF
TRBV7-9	many	CASSARSGGLNTEAFF
TRBV7-6	NA	CASSLHAQRNSYEQYF
TRBV24-1	many	CATSSSGRGPNTGELFF
TRBV9	NA	CASSIHSGTLYEQYF
TRBV6-1	many	CASNPLTYWGTNEQFF
TRBV4-2	many	CASSQSLDSSYEQYF
TRBV11-2	many	CASSPRAGVYEQYF
TRBV30	many	CAWSGDSGIEETQYF
TRBV29-1	NA	CSVDAGPGEKLFF
TRBV19	NA	CATGLLGGPLHF
TRBV7-2	many	CASSLMLGTYGYTF
TRBV29-1	few	CSAAASSNQPQHF
TRBV9	NA	CASSTGTSGLPSTDTQYF
TRBV2	many	CASSSTENYGYTF
TRBV11-3	NA	CASSSGTGAQTQYF
TRBV28	many	CASSFSGPGWYEQYF
TRBV20-1	many	CSARDTAYNEQFF
TRBV11-2	many	CASSFYNEQYF
TRBV7-9	many	CASRGSRGRRETQYF
TRBV5-4	NA	CASSLMTGGTGELFF
TRBV2	NA	CASRRDRGSETQYF